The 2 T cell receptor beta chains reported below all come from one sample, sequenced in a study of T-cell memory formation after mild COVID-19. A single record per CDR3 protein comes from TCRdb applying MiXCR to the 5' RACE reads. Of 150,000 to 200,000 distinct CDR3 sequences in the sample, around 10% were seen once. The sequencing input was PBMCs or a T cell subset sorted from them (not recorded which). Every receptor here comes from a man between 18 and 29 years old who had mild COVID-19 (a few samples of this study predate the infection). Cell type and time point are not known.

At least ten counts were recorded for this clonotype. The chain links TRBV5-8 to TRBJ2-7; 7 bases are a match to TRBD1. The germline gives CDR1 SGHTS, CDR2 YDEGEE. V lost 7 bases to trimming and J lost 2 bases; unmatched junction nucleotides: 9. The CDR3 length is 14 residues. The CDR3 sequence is CASAHPQGTYEQYF. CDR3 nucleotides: TGTGCCAGCGCCCATCCACAGGGGACCTACGAGCAGTACTTC.

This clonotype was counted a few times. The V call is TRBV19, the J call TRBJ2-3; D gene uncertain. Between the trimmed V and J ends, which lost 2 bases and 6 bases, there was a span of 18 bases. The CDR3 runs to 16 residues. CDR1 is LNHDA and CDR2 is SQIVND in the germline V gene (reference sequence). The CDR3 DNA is TGTGCCAGTAGTATATTTCAAATCCCACAGACGGATACGCAGTATTTT. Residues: CASSIFQIPQTDTQYF. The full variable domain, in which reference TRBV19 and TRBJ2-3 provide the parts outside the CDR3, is DGGITQSPKYLFRKEGQNVTLSCEQNLNHDAMYWYRQDPGQGLRLIYYSQIVNDFQKGDIAEGYSVSREKKESFPLTVTSAQKNPTAFYLCASSIFQIPQTDTQYFGPGTRLTVL.